The following is a TCR beta chain sequence with its context. The CDR3 loop spans 15 amino acids. Germline values: CDR1 LNHDA, CDR2 SQIVND (reference sequence). V lost 7 bases, J lost 4 bases, and 11 bases stayed unmatched. This sample was included in a study of blood T cell repertoires in COVID-19. Study-level information: The origin of the acute and convalescent COVID-19 samples was the United States, Italy and Spain. The analysed material was cDNA or gDNA that came from T cells, B-cell-depleted T cells, or PBMCs.

In the source study's methods: Amplified reference gene primers provided the basis for estimating nucleated cell counts. Clones were read by immunoSEQ multiplex PCR, and TCRdb kept only the in-frame ones, dropping some. V and J calls and clone size follow that table, whereas D and trimming were derived from the DNA. Here the sample spans under 140,000 clones, 70% to 90% being singletons. The sample was peripheral blood. The receptor was isolated from a human donor in a cohort sampled during active COVID-19. The rearrangement links TRBV19 to TRBJ1-1; 8 nucleotides match TRBD1. The CDR3 DNA follows: TGTGCCAGTAATTCCTTCCAGGGGGCTTTCACTGAAGCTTTCTTT. As protein: CASNSFQGAFTEAFF.